A selection of T cell receptor beta chains follows, all from one sample in a study of blood T cells in healthy people across ages. TCRdb itself ran the 5' RACE reads through MiXCR, one entry per CDR3 protein. The sample lists around 670,000 distinct CDR3 sequences; less than 35% were seen once. Sequencing was done on a sample of blood. All receptors come from a woman aged 80 or over in good health. Both conserved end residues are part of each CDR3. The D gene is left open where the match is weak. Clone size is shown for a subset of rows, as once, few, many or a class of expanded clone.

j_call,d_call,cdr3_length,clone_size,v_call,cdr3_nt,cdr3_aa
TRBJ1-5,TRBD1,15,once,TRBV5-1,TGCGCCAGCAGCCAGAGGGGACAGTACAATCAGCCCCAGCATTTT,CASSQRGQYNQPQHF
TRBJ2-7,TRBD1,15,many,TRBV11-2,TGTGCCAGCAGCCCTCGTACACAGGGGCGCTACGAGCAGTACTTC,CASSPRTQGRYEQYF
TRBJ1-1,-,14,few,TRBV6-1,TGTGCCAGCAGTTCGGGCGGAGTGAACACTGAAGCTTTCTTT,CASSSGGVNTEAFF
TRBJ2-7,-,13,many,TRBV5-6,TGTGCCAGCAGCCCGGGGCCCACCCGCGAGCAGTACTTC,CASSPGPTREQYF
TRBJ2-5,TRBD1,14,-,TRBV20-1,TGCAGTGCTAATAGGGGACAGAGGGAGCAAGAGCAGTACTTC,CSANRGQREQEQYF
TRBJ2-1,-,15,many,TRBV7-3,TGTGCCAGCAGCTTAGGCCAGGGGTTCCACAATGAGCAGTTCTTC,CASSLGQGFHNEQFF
TRBJ1-1,-,14,many,TRBV10-3,TGTGCCATCAGTGCATGGGGTCCGAACACTGAAGCTTTCTTT,CAISAWGPNTEAFF
TRBJ2-3,TRBD2,16,many,TRBV4-1,TGCGCCAGCAGCTCCAGCGGGGGGGTTAGCACAGATACGCAGTATTTT,CASSSSGGVSTDTQYF
TRBJ2-3,TRBD1,14,-,TRBV5-5,TGTGCCAGCACCAACAGGGGAAGCACAGATACGCAGTATTTT,CASTNRGSTDTQYF
TRBJ1-5,-,16,-,TRBV7-2,TGTGCCAGCAGCTCATTTCCCGGGATGGGGAATCAGCCCCAGCATTTT,CASSSFPGMGNQPQHF
TRBJ2-5,TRBD2,15,many,TRBV20-1,TGCAGTGCTTACCCGACTAGCGGGGTTCGAGAGACCCAGTACTTC,CSAYPTSGVRETQYF
TRBJ2-1,-,12,many,TRBV7-3,TGTGCCAGCAGCCAGTCTGGGACTGAGCAGTTCTTC,CASSQSGTEQFF
TRBJ1-5,-,14,many,TRBV12-3/TRBV12-4,TGTGCCAGCACCCCTTCGGCGAGCAATCAGCCCCAGCATTTT,CASTPSASNQPQHF
TRBJ1-1,-,14,few,TRBV16,TGTGCCAGCAGCCAATCGATTAGGGACACTGAAGCTTTCTTT,CASSQSIRDTEAFF
TRBJ2-7,-,11,few,TRBV20-1,TGCAGTGCCGGCCCTATCTACGAGCAGTACTTC,CSAGPIYEQYF
TRBJ2-7,-,13,many,TRBV5-1,TGCGCCAGCAGCTTACCGGACGGCTACGAGCAGTACTTC,CASSLPDGYEQYF
TRBJ1-5,TRBD1,14,-,TRBV6-1,TGTGCCAGCAGTGAGGGACAGGGAAGGCAGCCCCAGCATTTT,CASSEGQGRQPQHF
TRBJ2-3,-,14,many,TRBV12-3/TRBV12-4,TGTGCCAGCAGGCGGGTGGTGAGCACAGATACGCAGTATTTT,CASRRVVSTDTQYF
TRBJ1-5,TRBD1,14,-,TRBV20-1,TGCAGTGCTAGAGAATGGGACAGTTTGAGGCCCCAGCATTTT,CSAREWDSLRPQHF
TRBJ2-4,TRBD2,15,few,TRBV14,TGTGCCAGCAGCCAAGGGAAAGCGGGGGGTCGCTTACAGTACTTC,CASSQGKAGGRLQYF
TRBJ2-1,-,15,-,TRBV2,TGTGCCAGCAGTGAAAGCAGGGGTGGAACCCATGAGCAGTTCTTC,CASSESRGGTHEQFF
TRBJ1-2,-,16,many,TRBV5-6,TGTGCCAGCAGCCCCGCGGGGGGGAGTTCTAACTATGGCTACACCTTC,CASSPAGGSSNYGYTF